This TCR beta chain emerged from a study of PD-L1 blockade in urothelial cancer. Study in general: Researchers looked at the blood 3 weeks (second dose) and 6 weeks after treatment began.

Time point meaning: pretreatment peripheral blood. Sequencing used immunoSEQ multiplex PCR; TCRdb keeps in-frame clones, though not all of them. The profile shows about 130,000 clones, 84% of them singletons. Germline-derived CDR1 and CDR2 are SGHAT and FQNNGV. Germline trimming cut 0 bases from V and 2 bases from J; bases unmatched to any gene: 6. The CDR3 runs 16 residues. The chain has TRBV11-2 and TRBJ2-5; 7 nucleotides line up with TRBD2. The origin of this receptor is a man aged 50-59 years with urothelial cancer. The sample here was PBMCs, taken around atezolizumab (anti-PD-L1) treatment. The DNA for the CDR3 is TGTGCCAGCAGCTTAGACCAGGCAGCGGGACAAGAGACCCAGTACTTC. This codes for CASSLDQAAGQETQYF.